The present entry profiles one T cell receptor (beta chain) with its context. The data stem from a study of blood T cell repertoires in COVID-19. About the research overall: The study drew acute and convalescent COVID-19 samples from the United States, Italy and Spain. T cells, B-cell-depleted T cells, or PBMCs supplied cDNA or gDNA.

Authors' methods: Estimates of nucleated cell counts were drawn from the amplification of reference gene primers. TCRdb keeps only in-frame clones here, not all; method: immunoSEQ multiplex PCR. V and J calls and clone size come straight from that table; D and trimming were deduced from the DNA. The table shows 100,000 to 120,000 clones, with 70% to 90% occurring only once. The V gene end was trimmed by 7 bases and the J gene end by 5 bases; junction bases not matched to a gene: 14. CDR3 length: 15 amino acids. Germline values: CDR1 GTSNPN, CDR2 SVGIG (reference sequence). This TCR was recovered from a human donor in a cohort sampled during active COVID-19. The sample consisted of peripheral blood. The chain uses TRBV30 and TRBJ2-1; 7 positions match TRBD1. In DNA, the CDR3 is TGTGCCTCCTGGACACCGGGACAGAAAAACAATGAGCAGTTCTTC. It is translated as CASWTPGQKNNEQFF.